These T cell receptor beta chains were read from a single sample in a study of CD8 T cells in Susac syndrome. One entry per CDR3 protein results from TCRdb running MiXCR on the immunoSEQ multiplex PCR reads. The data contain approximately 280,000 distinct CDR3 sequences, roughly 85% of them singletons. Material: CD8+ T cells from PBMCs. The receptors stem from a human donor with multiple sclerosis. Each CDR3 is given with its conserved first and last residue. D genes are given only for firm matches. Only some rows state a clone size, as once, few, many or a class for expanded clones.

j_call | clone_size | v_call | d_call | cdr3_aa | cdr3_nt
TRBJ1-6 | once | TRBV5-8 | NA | CASSLGARGRNSPLHF | TGTGCCAGCAGCTTGGGCGCCAGGGGTCGCAATTCACCCCTCCACTTT
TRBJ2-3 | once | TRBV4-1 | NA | CASSQDLQHISTDTQYF | TGCGCCAGCAGCCAAGATCTACAGCATATTAGCACAGATACGCAGTATTTT
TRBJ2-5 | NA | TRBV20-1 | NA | CSATEGKDDWETQYF | TGCAGTGCTACGGAGGGAAAGGATGACTGGGAGACCCAGTACTTC
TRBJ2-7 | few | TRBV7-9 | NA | CASSLGVSEQYF | TGTGCCAGCAGCTTAGGAGTGAGCGAGCAGTACTTC
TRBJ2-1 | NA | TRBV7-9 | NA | CASSSRPTIQQFF | TGTGCCAGCAGCTCCCGTCCGACAATCCAGCAGTTCTTC
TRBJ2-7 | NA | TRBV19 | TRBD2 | CASQPAGVGEQYF | TGTGCCAGTCAGCCAGCGGGAGTGGGCGAGCAGTACTTC
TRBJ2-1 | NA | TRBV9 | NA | CASSATSHDEQFF | TGTGCCAGCAGCGCAACTAGCCACGATGAGCAGTTCTTC
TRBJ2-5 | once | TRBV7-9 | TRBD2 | CASSNTSGRVKETQYF | TGTGCCAGCAGCAACACTAGCGGGAGAGTAAAAGAGACCCAGTACTTC
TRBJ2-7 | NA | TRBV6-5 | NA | CATGQPPGQYF | TGTGCCACCGGACAGCCTCCGGGGCAGTACTTC
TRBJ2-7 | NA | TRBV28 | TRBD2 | CASRDLAGAWAEQYF | TGTGCCAGCAGAGACCTAGCGGGGGCTTGGGCCGAGCAGTACTTC
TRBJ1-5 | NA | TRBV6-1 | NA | CASSVPLRRRGGNQPQHF | TGTGCCAGCAGTGTCCCCCTGAGGCGGAGGGGGGGCAATCAGCCCCAGCATTTT
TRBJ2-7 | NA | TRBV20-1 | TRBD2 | CSADTSANYEQYF | TGCAGTGCTGATACTAGCGCGAACTACGAGCAGTACTTC
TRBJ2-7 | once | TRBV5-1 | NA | CASSLAIRDTAYEQYF | TGCGCCAGCAGCTTGGCCATTCGAGACACGGCCTACGAGCAGTACTTC
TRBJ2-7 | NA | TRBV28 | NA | CASRLQDLGSYEQYF | TGTGCCAGCAGGCTCCAGGATTTAGGCTCCTACGAGCAGTACTTC
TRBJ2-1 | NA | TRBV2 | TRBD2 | CASRTGRSGKSNEQFF | TGTGCCAGCCGCACAGGTAGGAGCGGGAAATCCAATGAGCAGTTCTTC
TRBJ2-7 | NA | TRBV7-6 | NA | CASSDSDLNSYEQYF | TGTGCCAGCAGCGATTCTGACTTGAACTCCTACGAGCAGTACTTC
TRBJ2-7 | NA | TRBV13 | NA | CASSSGHGTIRIEQYF | TGTGCCAGCAGCTCCGGGCACGGGACGATAAGGATAGAGCAGTACTTC
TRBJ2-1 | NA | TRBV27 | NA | CASSPGASGALNEQFF | TGTGCCAGCAGTCCGGGGGCTAGCGGAGCCCTGAATGAGCAGTTCTTC
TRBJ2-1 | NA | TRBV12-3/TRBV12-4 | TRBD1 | CASSLWGQAGNEQFF | TGTGCCAGCAGTTTGTGGGGACAGGCGGGGAATGAGCAGTTCTTC
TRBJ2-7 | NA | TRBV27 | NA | CASSLSISGHEQYF | TGTGCCAGCAGTTTATCGATTTCTGGGCACGAGCAGTACTTC
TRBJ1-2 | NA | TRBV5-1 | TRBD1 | CASSRRTGYGYTF | TGCGCCAGCAGCCGCAGGACAGGGTATGGCTACACCTTC
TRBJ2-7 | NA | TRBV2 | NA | CASSVWQPPDSPSYEQYF | TGTGCCAGCAGTGTCTGGCAGCCGCCGGACTCCCCCTCCTACGAGCAGTACTTC